Listed below are T cell receptor beta chains from one sample, sequenced in a study of blood T cell repertoires in COVID-19. The data were produced by immunoSEQ multiplex PCR, yet TCRdb's version contains in-frame clones alone and is incomplete. The sample includes tens of thousands of clones, more than 70% of them seen just once. The sequencing input was peripheral blood. The receptors here all came from a man of 80 years or more with acute or convalescent COVID-19. The CDR3 runs from the conserved cysteine through the conserved F or W. D genes are given only for firm matches. Rows may omit the clone size; those that give it use once, few, many or a size class.

TRBV7-2	TRBJ2-3	TRBD1	-	CASSSGQGVPDTQYF	TGTGCCAGCAGCTCTGGACAGGGGGTTCCAGATACGCAGTATTTT
TRBV2	TRBJ1-2	-	-	CASLYSGYSRGYGYTF	TGTGCCAGCCTCTATTCTGGGTACAGTCGGGGGTATGGCTACACCTTC
TRBV21-1	TRBJ2-2	-	-	CASSRYAPYFTGELFF	TGTGCCAGCAGCAGGTACGCCCCGTACTTCACCGGGGAGCTGTTTTTT
TRBV7-2	TRBJ1-6	-	-	CASSQLRVNSPLHF	TGTGCCAGCAGCCAATTACGGGTTAATTCACCCCTCCACTTT
TRBV7-8	TRBJ1-5	TRBD1	-	CASSSVNRGQPQHF	TGTGCCAGCAGCTCCGTAAACAGGGGGCAGCCCCAGCATTTT
TRBV18	TRBJ2-1	TRBD2	once	CASSPPGTSSYNEQFF	TGTGCCAGCTCACCACCAGGGACTAGTTCCTACAATGAGCAGTTCTTC
TRBV7-2	TRBJ2-5	-	-	CASSLGLEGTQYF	TGTGCCAGCAGCTTAGGACTAGAGGGGACCCAGTACTTC
TRBV7-6	TRBJ2-1	-	-	CASSLVDSEQFF	TGTGCCAGCAGCTTGGTCGACAGTGAGCAGTTCTTC
TRBV5-1	TRBJ2-5	-	once	CASSLHRKETQYF	TGCGCCAGCAGCTTGCACAGAAAAGAGACCCAGTACTTC
TRBV6-5	TRBJ2-7	TRBD1	-	CASRGQGASLYEQYF	TGTGCCAGCAGGGGACAGGGGGCGAGCTTGTACGAGCAGTACTTC
TRBV5-4	TRBJ1-1	-	-	CASSYLTNTEAFF	TGTGCCAGCAGCTACTTGACTAACACTGAAGCTTTCTTT
TRBV6-1	TRBJ1-4	-	-	CASSDDRSTNEKLFF	TGTGCCAGCAGTGATGACAGATCAACTAATGAAAAACTGTTTTTT
TRBV4-2	TRBJ2-1	-	-	CVQGNDEQFF	TGCGTTCAGGGGAACGATGAGCAGTTCTTC
TRBV5-1	TRBJ1-1	TRBD1	-	CASSPSPGGVNTEAFF	TGCGCCAGCAGCCCGTCCCCAGGGGGCGTGAACACTGAAGCTTTCTTT
TRBV2	TRBJ1-5	-	-	CASGHRARLEPQHF	TGTGCCAGCGGACACAGGGCTCGTTTGGAGCCCCAGCATTTT
TRBV19	TRBJ1-4	-	-	CASSTAHGNNEKLFF	TGTGCCAGTAGTACGGCCCACGGGAACAATGAAAAACTGTTTTTT
TRBV5-6	TRBJ2-7	TRBD2	-	CASSRSSGLIREQYF	TGTGCCAGCAGCAGATCTAGCGGCCTTATCAGGGAGCAGTACTTC
TRBV9	TRBJ1-1	TRBD1	once	CASSLLPDRGNTEAFF	TGTGCCAGCAGCCTACTTCCCGACAGGGGGAACACTGAAGCTTTCTTT
TRBV7-2	TRBJ2-1	TRBD2	-	CASSLAAGGPFFEQFF	TGTGCCAGCAGCTTAGCGGCGGGAGGGCCTTTTTTTGAGCAGTTCTTC
TRBV6-5	TRBJ2-3	-	-	CASSYSNAGPDTQYF	TGTGCCAGCAGTTACTCAAATGCAGGGCCAGATACGCAGTATTTT
TRBV6-4	TRBJ2-7	TRBD1	-	CASSDSTPGQTSYEQYF	TGTGCCAGCAGTGACTCGACCCCGGGACAGACCTCCTACGAGCAGTACTTC
TRBV7-9	TRBJ2-7	TRBD1	few	CASSTRTGGSLEQYF	TGTGCCAGCAGCACGCGGACAGGGGGCTCCCTCGAGCAGTACTTC
TRBV6-2/TRBV6-3	TRBJ2-3	TRBD2	once	CASSYQVGLAGGRDTQYF	TGTGCCAGCAGTTACCAAGTGGGACTAGCGGGGGGTCGAGATACGCAGTATTTT
TRBV6-2/TRBV6-3	TRBJ1-5	TRBD1	-	CASSLLQGAHQPQHF	TGTGCCAGCAGTTTGTTACAGGGGGCCCATCAGCCCCAGCATTTT
TRBV27	TRBJ2-4	TRBD1	-	CASSPGQGWKNIQYF	TGTGCCAGCAGTCCCGGACAGGGGTGGAAAAACATTCAGTACTTC
TRBV25-1	TRBJ1-2	-	once	CASSGQAFYGYTF	TGTGCCAGCAGTGGACAGGCCTTCTATGGCTACACCTTC
TRBV6-2/TRBV6-3	TRBJ2-1	TRBD2	few	CASSYGLAGGNEQFF	TGTGCCAGCAGTTACGGTCTAGCGGGGGGGAATGAGCAGTTCTTC
TRBV28	TRBJ1-4	TRBD1	-	CASSFPTEGAQATNEKLFF	TGTGCCAGCAGTTTCCCCACCGAGGGGGCGCAGGCCACTAATGAAAAACTGTTTTTT
TRBV21-1	TRBJ2-3	-	few	CASSKEDRGQPGGTQYF	TGTGCCAGCAGCAAAGAGGACAGGGGGCAGCCGGGCGGTACGCAGTATTTT
TRBV5-6	TRBJ1-4	-	-	CASSPGTTTNEKLFF	TGTGCCAGCAGCCCCGGGACAACAACTAATGAAAAACTGTTTTTT
TRBV6-4	TRBJ2-6	-	once	CASSQGWSGANVLTF	TGTGCCAGCTCACAGGGTTGGTCTGGGGCCAACGTCCTGACTTTC
TRBV5-1	TRBJ2-1	-	-	CASSLDGGTGQFF	TGCGCCAGCAGCTTGGATGGGGGGACGGGGCAGTTCTTC
TRBV5-1	TRBJ2-3	-	-	CASHSGQSTDTQYF	TGCGCCAGCCATAGCGGACAAAGCACAGATACGCAGTATTTT
TRBV5-4	TRBJ2-7	-	-	CASSPTTDSYEQYF	TGTGCCAGCAGCCCTACCACAGATTCCTACGAGCAGTACTTC
TRBV9	TRBJ2-5	TRBD2	-	CASSPPRGSLQETQYF	TGTGCCAGCAGCCCCCCTCGCGGGAGTCTGCAAGAGACCCAGTACTTC
TRBV5-1	TRBJ2-5	-	-	CASSLGGGETQYF	TGCGCCAGCAGCTTGGGTGGGGGGGAGACCCAGTACTTC
TRBV5-4	TRBJ2-3	TRBD2	-	CASSPGTSGGLDTQYF	TGTGCCAGCAGCCCCGGGACTAGCGGGGGTTTAGATACGCAGTATTTT
TRBV5-4	TRBJ2-7	TRBD2	-	CASSLGGGDEQYF	TGTGCCAGCAGCTTGGGTGGGGGGGACGAGCAGTACTTC
TRBV10-1	TRBJ2-5	TRBD2	-	CASSERSGSQETQYF	TGCGCCAGCAGTGAGCGTAGCGGGAGCCAAGAGACCCAGTACTTC